This T cell receptor (beta chain) was identified in a study of T cells in Graves' hyperthyroidism and ophthalmopathy. RNA transcripts were the template for amplifying TCR beta CDR3 regions. The study used the HTBI primer set for a first-round RT-PCR of the TCR CDR3. In TCRdb, the multiplex PCR reads were re-called with MiXCR into one record per CDR3 protein. This sample carries around 760,000 distinct CDR3 sequences, 35% of them seen once, and the ten largest clones take 30% to 40%. The CDR3 is 19 amino acids. CDR1 and CDR2 from the germline V gene are LGHNA and YSLEER. V lost 0 bases and J lost 0; bases outside the gene matches: 8. Concerning this clonotype: Its matching antigen is unknown.

Each 10 ml fresh peripheral blood draw supplied the PBMCs. Study observations and caveats: Peripheral blood also featured most of the thyroid clonotypes expanded above 0.001.

The TCR was taken from a woman between 40 and 50 years old with Graves' hyperthyroidism. The sequenced sample was blood. The rearrangement links TRBV4-3 to TRBJ1-6, with TRBD1 matching over 7 bases. Here the CDR3 DNA reads TGCGCCAGCAGCCAAGACAGGGGGGCGGAGAGCTCCTATAATTCACCCCTCCACTTT. Amino acid sequence: CASSQDRGAESSYNSPLHF.